Listed below are T cell receptor beta chains from one sample, sequenced in a study of early T cells in non-severe SARS-CoV-2 infection. MiXCR, run by TCRdb on the 5' RACE reads, gives a single entry per CDR3 protein. The profile shows tens of thousands of distinct CDR3 sequences, less than 15% of them singletons. Material: whole blood. The receptors were sampled from an adult who was a healthcare worker with PCR-confirmed SARS-CoV-2 infection or an uninfected control (not recorded which). Each CDR3 is given with its conserved first and last residue. A D gene is named only where the DNA matches it firmly. Size is omitted from some rows. Given values are once, few, many or a class for expanded clones.

d_call: TRBD2; clone_size: few; cdr3_length: 18; j_call: TRBJ2-7; v_call: TRBV5-1; cdr3_nt: TGCGCCAGCAGCTTGAGGGCCCATATACGCGGGAGTGAGTACGAGCAGTACTTC; cdr3_aa: CASSLRAHIRGSEYEQYF
d_call: .; clone_size: many; cdr3_length: 14; j_call: TRBJ2-5; v_call: TRBV12-3/TRBV12-4; cdr3_nt: TGTGCCAGCAGGCGGGACAGTTGGGAGGGGGACCAGTACTTC; cdr3_aa: CASRRDSWEGDQYF
d_call: TRBD2; clone_size: few; cdr3_length: 15; j_call: TRBJ2-1; v_call: TRBV11-1; cdr3_nt: TGTGCCAGCAGCTTCGGCGGGAGCTCCTACAATGAGCAGTTCTTC; cdr3_aa: CASSFGGSSYNEQFF
d_call: .; clone_size: many; cdr3_length: 15; j_call: TRBJ2-7; v_call: TRBV7-9; cdr3_nt: TGTGCCAGCAGCTTAGGGGGAGCCCTAGTTTACGAGCAGTACTTC; cdr3_aa: CASSLGGALVYEQYF
d_call: .; clone_size: many; cdr3_length: 14; j_call: TRBJ2-2; v_call: TRBV20-1; cdr3_nt: TGCAGTGCCACTCCCCGCAGGAACACCGGGGAGCTGTTTTTT; cdr3_aa: CSATPRRNTGELFF
d_call: TRBD1; clone_size: .; cdr3_length: 16; j_call: TRBJ2-1; v_call: TRBV7-2; cdr3_nt: TGTGCCAGCAGCTATAGGACAGGGCTATCGATTCGGCAGCAGTTCTTC; cdr3_aa: CASSYRTGLSIRQQFF
d_call: .; clone_size: many; cdr3_length: 13; j_call: TRBJ2-7; v_call: TRBV30; cdr3_nt: TGTGCCTTTGAGAGGCCCCCGTCTAGGGAGCAGTACTTC; cdr3_aa: CAFERPPSREQYF
d_call: .; clone_size: many; cdr3_length: 14; j_call: TRBJ1-3; v_call: TRBV4-2; cdr3_nt: TGTGCCAGCAGCCCTACCTGGGAGCGAAACACCATATATTTT; cdr3_aa: CASSPTWERNTIYF
d_call: .; clone_size: .; cdr3_length: 14; j_call: TRBJ1-5; v_call: TRBV2; cdr3_nt: TGTGCCAGCAGTGAAATGACAGGCGGGCAGCCCCAGCATTTT; cdr3_aa: CASSEMTGGQPQHF
d_call: .; clone_size: .; cdr3_length: 16; j_call: TRBJ2-6; v_call: TRBV4-2; cdr3_nt: TGTGCCAGCAGCCAAGATGGGGGCTCTGGGGTCAACGTCCTGACTTTC; cdr3_aa: CASSQDGGSGVNVLTF
d_call: .; clone_size: few; cdr3_length: 16; j_call: TRBJ2-1; v_call: TRBV24-1; cdr3_nt: TGTGCCACCAGTGATTTTAAGGGAGTGGTCGGCAATGAGCAGTTCTTC; cdr3_aa: CATSDFKGVVGNEQFF
d_call: .; clone_size: few; cdr3_length: 14; j_call: TRBJ2-3; v_call: TRBV20-1; cdr3_nt: TGCAGTGCAGTACTCGGGGCCAAGTCAGATACGCAGTATTTT; cdr3_aa: CSAVLGAKSDTQYF
d_call: TRBD1; clone_size: many; cdr3_length: 16; j_call: TRBJ2-3; v_call: TRBV28; cdr3_nt: TGTGCCAGCAGTCGCCGGGACAGGGGGAAACCAGATACGCAGTATTTT; cdr3_aa: CASSRRDRGKPDTQYF
d_call: .; clone_size: many; cdr3_length: 12; j_call: TRBJ2-5; v_call: TRBV29-1; cdr3_nt: TGCAGCGTCCACCAAGGAAGAGAGACCCAGTACTTC; cdr3_aa: CSVHQGRETQYF